The source of this T cell receptor beta chain is a study of T cell changes during pregnancy in multiple sclerosis. From germline, CDR1 is SGDLS and CDR2 YYNGEE. This CDR3 is 15 amino acids long. V dropped 4 bases and J dropped 3; count of bases not matched to a gene: 5. Profiling relied on immunoSEQ multiplex PCR, and the TCRdb table lists in-frame clones only, not all of them. Of about 40,000 clones in the sample, approximately 90% were seen once. This specimen was peripheral blood, taken before pregnancy. This TCR derives from a female donor with multiple sclerosis, enrolled in a pregnancy study. The V call is TRBV9, the J call TRBJ1-4, with 8 bases identical to TRBD1. The CDR3 bases are TGTGCCAGCAGCACACAGGGGGGGTCTAATGAAAAACTGTTTTTT. This gives the protein CASSTQGGSNEKLFF.